The 6 T cell receptor beta chains presented below share a single source sample, sequenced in a study of OX40 agonist ivuxolimab in advanced cancers. TCRdb's table, derived via immunoSEQ multiplex PCR, lists solely in-frame clones and lacks some. Found here are roughly 60,000 clones, approximately 81% of them singletons; the top ten hold 3% to 4%. This material consisted of CD4+ or CD8+ T cells sorted from blood, taken in a trial of the OX40 agonist ivuxolimab. The receptors shown here come from an adult with an advanced solid tumor such as melanoma, head and neck, liver or kidney cancer.

The V and J genes are TRBV6-6 and TRBJ2-1; D is undetermined. This CDR3 comprises 12 residues. The germline gives CDR1 MNHNY, CDR2 SVGAGI (reference sequence). Trimming left V 2 bases short and J 9 bases short, with 8 bases between. The CDR3 nucleotides are TGTGCCAGCAGTTACCCAGACGGTGAGCAGTTCTTC. Translated, it gives CASSYPDGEQFF.

This clone was recorded only once. The J gene is TRBJ2-2, the V gene TRBV4-2, with D possibly TRBD1 on 5 matching bases. The germline gives CDR1 LGHNA, CDR2 YNFKEQ. Trimming cost V 0 bases and J 1 base, with 9 bases left between them. This CDR3 comprises 16 residues. The CDR3 nucleotides are TGTGCCAGCAGCCAAGAGGTGGGGCGGAACACCGGGGAGCTGTTTTTT. It codes for CASSQEVGRNTGELFF.

The gene calls are TRBV28 and TRBJ1-1; TRBD1 aligns across 8 bases. After removal of 7 bases from V and 4 bases from J, the junction contained 17 bases not matched to a gene. Germline CDR1 is MDHEN and CDR2 is SYDVKM. This CDR3 contains 17 residues. CDR3 sequence (DNA): TGTGCCAGCATCCAACACCGCCAGGGGGCGCTCGGCACTGAAGCTTTCTTT. It is translated as CASIQHRQGALGTEAFF. The whole variable domain, remainder taken from reference TRBV28 and TRBJ1-1, is DVKVTQSSRYLVKRTGEKVFLECVQDMDHENMFWYRQDPGLGLRLIYFSYDVKMKEKGDIPEGYSVSREKKERFSLILESASTNQTSMYLCASIQHRQGALGTEAFFGQGTRLTVV.

This chain uses TRBV10-3 with TRBJ2-7; TRBD2 is a possible D gene (6 bases). The CDR3 extends over 14 amino acids. V was shortened by 11 bases and J by 6 bases, with 23 bases between the two germline ends. Germline V gene lookup returns CDR1 ENHRY and CDR2 SYGVKD. CDR3 coding DNA: TGTGCCGTCCAACTCGGGACTCAACAAGGCGAGCAGTACTTC. This sequence encodes CAVQLGTQQGEQYF.

The chain has TRBV9 and TRBJ2-5; 8 nucleotides align to TRBD1. Germline V gives CDR1 SGDLS, CDR2 YYNGEE. CDR3 length equals 14 residues. The ends lost 4 bases at V and 5 bases at J; junction bases unmatched: 7. CDR3 sequence: CASSPRTGTETQYF. CDR3 nucleotide sequence: TGTGCCAGCAGCCCCCGGACAGGGACCGAGACCCAGTACTTC. Drawing the rest from reference TRBV9 and TRBJ2-5, the complete variable domain is DSGVTQTPKHLITATGQRVTLRCSPRSGDLSVYWYQQSLDQGLQFLIQYYNGEERAKGNILERFSAQQFPDLHSELNLSSLELGDSALYFCASSPRTGTETQYFGPGTRLLVL.

A single count supports this clone. The CDR3 bases are TGTGCCAGCAGTGAATTGGGAACAGGGGGGACCAAAAACATTCAGTACTTC. Translation gives CASSELGTGGTKNIQYF. The rearrangement joins TRBV25-1 to TRBJ2-4; 8 positions match TRBD1. Germline V gene lookup returns CDR1 MGHDK and CDR2 SYGVNS. Trimming at V came to 1 base and at J to 2 bases, leaving 7 bases not matched to a gene. The CDR3 is 17 residues long.